The next 21 T cell receptor beta chains were all read from a single sample in a study of T cells in tuberculosis. TCRdb keeps only in-frame clones here, not all; method: immunoSEQ multiplex PCR. Here the sample spans fewer than 45,000 clones, 90% to 95% being singletons. Sequenced: PBMCs. The receptors were gathered from a donor under 30 with latent tuberculosis or without tuberculosis infection.

The chain couples TRBV9 to TRBJ1-2; TRBD1 matches 10 bases. CDR1 and CDR2 from the germline V gene are SGDLS and YYNGEE. V shed 0 bases and J 9 bases; nucleotides not matched to a gene: 11. CDR3 size: 16 residues. CDR3 bases: TGTGCCAGCAGCGTAGCTCGAAACCGGGACAGGGGTAGCTACACCTTC. Protein sequence: CASSVARNRDRGSYTF.

This chain joins TRBV7-3 and TRBJ1-6, with 7 bases matching TRBD1. V gave up 4 bases and J gave up 1 base; unmatched junction bases: 4. The germline CDR1 and CDR2 sequences are SGHTA and FQGTGA. This CDR3 contains 16 residues. The CDR3 nucleotides read TGTGCCAGCAGCTCCACAGGGGCGTCCTATAATTCACCCCTCCACTTT. Its protein is CASSSTGASYNSPLHF.

The chain joins TRBV2 to TRBJ2-2; D perhaps matches TRBD1 (6 bases). The length of the CDR3 is 16 residues. V was clipped by 8 bases and J by 1 base, with 17 bases between them. The germline gives CDR1 SNHLY, CDR2 FYNNEI. CDR3 sequence reads: CASEYGGPGNTGELFF. For the CDR3, the DNA is TGTGCCAGCGAATATGGGGGCCCCGGGAACACCGGGGAGCTGTTTTTT.

This clone was seen only once. V usage is TRBV12-2 and J usage is TRBJ2-1; no DNA check was done on the table's D call, TRBD1. TRBV12-2 is a documented pseudogene. CDR3 length equals 17 residues. The CDR3 nucleotides are TGTGCAAGTCGCCCGACCCTCTCCGACATTCTTGGGAATGAGCAGTTCTTC. Amino acid sequence: CASRPTLSDILGNEQFF.

The rearrangement joins TRBV6-6 to TRBJ2-7; 8 bases align to TRBD2. The V gene end was trimmed by 5 bases and the J gene end by 5 bases; junction bases not matched to a gene: 8. CDR1 is MNHNY, CDR2 SVGAGI, per germline (reference sequence). This CDR3 is built from 14 residues. The CDR3 loop reads CASSPLDGGDEQYF. The CDR3 DNA reads as TGTGCCAGCAGTCCTCTGGACGGGGGGGACGAGCAGTACTTC.

The chain links TRBV29-1 to TRBJ1-1; 10 nucleotides agree with TRBD1. Losses at the gene ends were 6 bases for V and 4 bases for J; bases not matched to a gene: 5. This CDR3 contains 13 residues. Germline CDR1 SQVTM, CDR2 ANQGSEA. DNA of the CDR3: TGCAGCGTCACCGGGGACAGGGGCACTGAAGCTTTCTTT. Its protein product is CSVTGDRGTEAFF.

V is TRBV7-9 and J is TRBJ2-2; a possible D gene is TRBD1 (7 bases). From germline, CDR1 is SEHNR and CDR2 FQNEAQ (reference sequence). Trimming stripped 3 bases from V and 5 bases from J, with 13 bases between. The CDR3 consists of 15 residues. The CDR3 DNA follows: TGTGCCAGCAGCTTCGGTTCAGGGGGGACCGGGGAGCTGTTTTTT. This sequence encodes CASSFGSGGTGELFF.

The chain's CDR3 is CASSDPLGGGGYTIYF. CDR3 in DNA: TGTGCCAGCAGTGACCCCCTTGGGGGGGGCGGGTACACCATATATTTT. The rearrangement joins TRBV6-1 to TRBJ1-3; D is perhaps TRBD1 (6 bases). This CDR3 is built from 16 residues. Germline CDR1 is MNHNS and CDR2 is SASEGT. V gave up 3 bases and J gave up 8 bases, with 20 bases separating them.

The genes are TRBV12-1 and TRBJ2-6; TRBD1, the table's D call, lacks a check against the DNA. TRBV12-1 is shown as a pseudogene. The CDR3 runs 16 residues. The CDR3 protein is CASSIIGQSRANVLTF. CDR3 in DNA: TGTGCCAGCAGCATTATAGGACAAAGTCGGGCCAACGTCCTGACTTTC.

CDR3 nucleotides: TGTGCCAGCAGTTTCGCCGATGGGGCCTTATACGAGCAGTACTTC. Encoded protein: CASSFADGALYEQYF. The chain employs TRBV27 and TRBJ2-7; weak D call: TRBD1 (5 bases). V was clipped by 3 bases and J by 4 bases, with 16 bases between them. In germline, CDR1 is MNHEY, CDR2 SMNVEV (reference sequence). The CDR3 is 15 residues long.

The genes are TRBV5-6 and TRBJ1-5; no clear D gene. CDR3 length: 13 amino acids. V was clipped by 2 bases and J by 1 base, with 4 bases between them. From germline, CDR1 is SGHDT and CDR2 YYEEEE. The CDR3 DNA is TGTGCCAGCAGCTTTTCGAGCAATCAGCCCCAGCATTTT. This sequence encodes CASSFSSNQPQHF.

The gene calls are TRBV5-1 and TRBJ2-1; perhaps TRBD1 as D (5 bases). CDR1 is SGHRS, CDR2 YFSETQ, per germline. CDR3 length: 14 amino acids. The ends were cut back, 7 bases at V and 1 base at J, with 12 bases in the middle. CDR3 coding DNA: TGCGCCAGCGGACCGACAGTATCCTACAATGAGCAGTTCTTC. This encodes CASGPTVSYNEQFF. The whole variable domain, filled in from reference TRBV5-1 and TRBJ2-1, reads KAGVTQTPRYLIKTRGQQVTLSCSPISGHRSVSWYQQTPGQGLQFLFEYFSETQRNKGNFPGRFSGRQFSNSRSEMNVSTLELGDSALYLCASGPTVSYNEQFFGPGTRLTVL.

The chain carries TRBV7-2 and TRBJ1-4; a weak D match, TRBD1 (6 bases). Germline V gives CDR1 SGHTA, CDR2 FQGNSA. Trimming removed 5 bases from V and 4 bases from J, with 17 bases in between. This CDR3 spans 16 amino acids. The CDR3 protein is CASSIRRTASNEKLFF. CDR3 DNA sequence: TGTGCCAGCAGCATCCGTCGGACAGCTAGTAATGAAAAACTGTTTTTT.

The chain uses TRBV27 and TRBJ1-1; D is ambiguous. CDR1 and CDR2 (germline): MNHEY, SMNVEV (reference sequence). The CDR3 loop spans 13 amino acids. Trimming removed 4 bases from V and 1 base from J, with 7 bases in between. The CDR3 nucleotides are TGTGCCAGCAGTTCCCCGAGGAACACTGAAGCTTTCTTT. As protein: CASSSPRNTEAFF.

The sample holds one count of this clone. This chain links TRBV6-1 with TRBJ2-1, with D tentatively TRBD1 (5 bases). Per germline, CDR1 MNHNS and CDR2 SASEGT. The CDR3 extends over 13 amino acids. V was clipped by 7 bases and J by 7 bases, with 14 bases between them. CDR3 sequence reads: CASNRYSGNEQFF. CDR3 sequence (DNA): TGTGCCAGCAACAGGTACAGTGGGAATGAGCAGTTCTTC.

The sample holds one count of this clone. The V and J genes are TRBV7-2 and TRBJ2-7; 10 nucleotides align to TRBD2. The V gene's germline CDR1 is SGHTA and CDR2 FQGNSA. The CDR3 has 15 residues. The junction had 6 bases not matched to a gene; V was cut back by 5 bases and J by 2 bases. The CDR3 reads CASSQGTSAAYEQYF. The CDR3 DNA reads as TGTGCCAGCAGCCAAGGGACTAGCGCGGCCTACGAGCAGTACTTC. Complete variable domain (other parts from reference TRBV7-2 and TRBJ2-7): GAGVSQSPSNKVTEKGKDVELRCDPISGHTALYWYRQSLGQGLEFLIYFQGNSAPDKSGLPSDRFSAERTGGSVSTLTIQRTQQEDSAVYLCASSQGTSAAYEQYFGPGTRLTVT.

The rearrangement uses TRBV19 and TRBJ2-7, with 10 bases fitting TRBD2. The CDR3 has 17 residues. Germline assignment: CDR1 LNHDA and CDR2 SQIVND (reference sequence). V shed 0 bases and J 4 bases; nucleotides not matched to a gene: 9. The CDR3 protein is CASSIDGSSGSVYEQYF. As DNA, the CDR3 is TGTGCCAGTAGTATAGACGGGTCTAGCGGGAGTGTGTACGAGCAGTACTTC.

The CDR3: CASSLGLRSGTDTQYF. The CDR3, as DNA: TGTGCCAGCAGCTTAGGCCTGCGGTCTGGCACAGATACGCAGTATTTT. The chain recombines TRBV13 with TRBJ2-3, with D unclear. This CDR3 is built from 16 residues. CDR1 is PRHDT, CDR2 FYEKMQ, per germline (reference sequence). Deletions cut 0 bases from V and 1 base from J, with 11 bases between.

J is TRBJ2-1 and V is TRBV7-9; D gene unclear. The CDR3 has 14 amino acids. Deletions cut 10 bases from V and 7 bases from J, with 20 bases between. Per germline, CDR1 SEHNR and CDR2 FQNEAQ (reference sequence). CDR3: CAISRSFAENEQFF. The CDR3 DNA reads as TGTGCCATCTCAAGAAGTTTTGCGGAAAATGAGCAGTTCTTC. Supplemented by reference TRBV7-9 and TRBJ2-1, the full variable domain reads DTGVSQNPRHKITKRGQNVTFRCDPISEHNRLYWYRQTLGQGPEFLTYFQNEAQLEKSRLLSDRFSAERPKGSFSTLEIQRTEQGDSAMYLCAISRSFAENEQFFGPGTRLTVL.

The chain is built from TRBV7-3 and TRBJ1-2, with TRBD1 identical over 7 bases. Germline values: CDR1 SGHTA, CDR2 FQGTGA. With 6 bases clipped from V and 8 bases from J, the junction kept 9 bases outside the gene matches. The CDR3 totals 13 residues. This chain's CDR3 is CASSQTGERGYTF. The CDR3, as DNA: TGTGCCAGCAGTCAAACAGGGGAGCGGGGCTACACCTTC.

The rearrangement joins TRBV4-1 to TRBJ1-5, with 8 nucleotides matching TRBD1. The germline V gene encodes CDR1 MGHRA and CDR2 YSYEKL. With 1 base clipped from V and 7 bases from J, the junction kept 9 bases outside the gene matches. This CDR3 spans 16 amino acids. The CDR3 region has the DNA TGCGCCAGCAGCCAAGGGGAGACAGGGGTCTACCAGCCCCAGCATTTT. This gives the protein CASSQGETGVYQPQHF.